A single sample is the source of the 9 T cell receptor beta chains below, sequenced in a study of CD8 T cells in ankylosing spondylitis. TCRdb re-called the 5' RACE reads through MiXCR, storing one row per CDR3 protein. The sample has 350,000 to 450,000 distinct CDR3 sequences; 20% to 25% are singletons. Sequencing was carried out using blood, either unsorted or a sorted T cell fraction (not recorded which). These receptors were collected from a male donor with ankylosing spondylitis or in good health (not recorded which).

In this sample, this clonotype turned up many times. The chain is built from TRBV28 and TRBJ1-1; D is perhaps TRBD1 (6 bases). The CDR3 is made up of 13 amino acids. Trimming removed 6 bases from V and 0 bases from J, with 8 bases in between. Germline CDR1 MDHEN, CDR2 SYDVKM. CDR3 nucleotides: TGTGCCAGCAGGGGGACACTGAACACTGAAGCTTTCTTT. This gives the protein CASRGTLNTEAFF.

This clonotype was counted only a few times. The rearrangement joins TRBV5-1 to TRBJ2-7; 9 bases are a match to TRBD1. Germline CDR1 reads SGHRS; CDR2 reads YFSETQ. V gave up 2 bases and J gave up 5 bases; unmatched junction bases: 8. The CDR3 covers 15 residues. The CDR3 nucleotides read TGCGCCAGCAGCTTCACGGGACAGGGCTTCGACGAGCAGTACTTC. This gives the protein CASSFTGQGFDEQYF.

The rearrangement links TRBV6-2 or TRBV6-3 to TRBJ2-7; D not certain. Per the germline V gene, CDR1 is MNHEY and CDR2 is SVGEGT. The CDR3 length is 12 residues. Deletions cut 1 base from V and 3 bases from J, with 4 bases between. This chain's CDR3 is CASSYYVYEQYF. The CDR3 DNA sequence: TGTGCCAGCAGTTACTATGTCTACGAGCAGTACTTC.

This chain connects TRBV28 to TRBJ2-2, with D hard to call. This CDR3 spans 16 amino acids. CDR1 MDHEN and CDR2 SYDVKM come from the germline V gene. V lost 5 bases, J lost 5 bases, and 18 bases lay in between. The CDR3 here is CASSPRVGQNTGELFF. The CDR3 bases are TGTGCCAGCAGTCCTCGCGTAGGGCAGAATACCGGGGAGCTGTTTTTT.

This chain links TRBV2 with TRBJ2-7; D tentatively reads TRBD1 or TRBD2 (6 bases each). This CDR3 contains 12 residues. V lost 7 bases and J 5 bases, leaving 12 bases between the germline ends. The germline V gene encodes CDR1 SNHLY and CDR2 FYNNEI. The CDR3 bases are TGTGCCAGCAAAGGGGGGCCCAACGAGCAGTACTTC. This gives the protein CASKGGPNEQYF.

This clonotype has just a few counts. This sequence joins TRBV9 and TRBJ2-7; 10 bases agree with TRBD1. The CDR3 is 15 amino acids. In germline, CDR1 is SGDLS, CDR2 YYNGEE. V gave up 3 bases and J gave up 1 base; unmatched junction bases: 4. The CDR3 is CASSEGGQGSYEQYF. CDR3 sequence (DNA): TGTGCCAGCAGCGAGGGGGGACAGGGGTCCTACGAGCAGTACTTC. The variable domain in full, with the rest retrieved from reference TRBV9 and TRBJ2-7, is DSGVTQTPKHLITATGQRVTLRCSPRSGDLSVYWYQQSLDQGLQFLIQYYNGEERAKGNILERFSAQQFPDLHSELNLSSLELGDSALYFCASSEGGQGSYEQYFGPGTRLTVT.

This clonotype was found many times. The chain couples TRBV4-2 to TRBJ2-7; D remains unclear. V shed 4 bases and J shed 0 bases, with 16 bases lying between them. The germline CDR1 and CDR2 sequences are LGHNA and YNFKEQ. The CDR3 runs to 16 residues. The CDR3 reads CASSPPGPASSYEQYF. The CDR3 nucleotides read TGTGCCAGCAGCCCTCCCGGGCCAGCAAGCTCCTACGAGCAGTACTTC.

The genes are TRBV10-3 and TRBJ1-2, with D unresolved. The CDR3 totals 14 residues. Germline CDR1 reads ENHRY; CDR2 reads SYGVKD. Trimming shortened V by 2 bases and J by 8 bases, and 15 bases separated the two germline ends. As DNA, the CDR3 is TGTGCCATCAGTGAGCCGTCGGGAGGCGAAGGCTACACCTTC. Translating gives CAISEPSGGEGYTF.

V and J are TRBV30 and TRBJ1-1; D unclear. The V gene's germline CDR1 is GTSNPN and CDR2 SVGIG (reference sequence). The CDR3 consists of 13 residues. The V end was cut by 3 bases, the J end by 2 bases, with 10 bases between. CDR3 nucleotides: TGTGCCTGGAGCCAGTTAGAAAACACTGAAGCTTTCTTT. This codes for CAWSQLENTEAFF.